Presented here are 18 T cell receptor beta chains from one specimen sequenced in a study of cytotoxic CD8 clonotypes in ibrutinib-treated CLL. Some clones are missing from TCRdb's copy, which holds only in-frame ones; the method was immunoSEQ multiplex PCR. The sample holds approximately 60,000 clones, 56% seen once. The sample consisted of PBMCs, taken after 24 months of ibrutinib treatment. The receptors here all came from a human donor with chronic lymphocytic leukemia.

This rearrangement joins TRBV7-7 to TRBJ2-1; 7 bases match TRBD2. The CDR3 loop spans 13 amino acids. J was trimmed by 9 bases and V by 5 bases; bases with no gene match: 7. Germline lookup yields CDR1 SSHAT and CDR2 FNYEAQ (reference sequence). The CDR3 loop reads CASSLRLASEQFF. The CDR3 region has the DNA TGTGCCAGCAGCCTGAGACTAGCCAGTGAGCAGTTCTTC.

The chain joins TRBV15 to TRBJ2-3; TRBD2 is a possible D gene (5 bases). Trimming pared 3 bases from V and 6 bases from J, leaving 7 bases between. The CDR3 is made up of 12 amino acids. Looked up from germline, CDR1 is LNHNV and CDR2 is YYDKDF (reference sequence). The CDR3 DNA is TGTGCCACCAGCAGGGACTTTGATACGCAGTATTTT. Its translation is CATSRDFDTQYF.

Notes on this clone: This sample includes further DNA sequences coding for the same CDR3. The gene calls are TRBV6-1 and TRBJ2-5, with TRBD2 identical over 12 bases. Germline CDR1 is MNHNS and CDR2 is SASEGT. This CDR3 has 15 residues. After removal of 2 bases from V and 5 bases from J, the junction contained 3 bases not matched to a gene. The CDR3 DNA sequence: TGTGCCAGCAGTGAACTAGCGGGAGGGGGGGAGACCCAGTACTTC. It is translated as CASSELAGGGETQYF.

J is TRBJ1-3 and V is TRBV20-1, with unresolved D. The length of the CDR3 is 11 residues. CDR1 is DFQATT and CDR2 is SNEGSKA in the germline V gene (reference sequence). V was pared by 1 base and J by 4 bases, with 2 bases between. This CDR3 reads CSARVGNTIYF. The CDR3 nucleotides are TGCAGTGCTAGAGTAGGAAACACCATATATTTT.

A word on this clone: An end of the junction does not agree with germline; a read error may underlie this. The chain recombines TRBV6-5 with TRBJ2-1; 8 nucleotides agree with TRBD2. The germline CDR1 and CDR2 sequences are MNHEY and SVGAGI. The CDR3 has 13 amino acids. CDR3: CASSSILAVELFF. In DNA, the CDR3 is TGTGCCAGCAGTTCTATACTAGCGGTTGAGCTGTTCTTC.

V is TRBV11-2 and J is TRBJ1-4, with 11 bases fitting TRBD1. The CDR3 runs to 18 residues. The germline CDR1 and CDR2 sequences are SGHAT and FQNNGV. V was pared by 5 bases and J by 0 bases, with 8 bases of the junction left unmatched. In DNA, the CDR3 is TGTGCCAGCAGCCCCCGGGACAGGGGGTACGCAACTAATGAAAAACTGTTTTTT. It is translated as CASSPRDRGYATNEKLFF.

The chain links TRBV5-1 to TRBJ2-3; 7 nucleotides match TRBD1. The CDR3 extends over 14 amino acids. The V segment lost 0 bases and the J segment 5 bases; nucleotides outside the gene matches: 3. CDR1 and CDR2 from the germline V gene are SGHRS and YFSETQ. The CDR3 region is CASSLEAGGDTQYF. In nucleotides, the CDR3 is TGCGCCAGCAGCTTGGAAGCAGGGGGAGATACGCAGTATTTT. The full variable domain, its missing parts supplied by reference TRBV5-1 and TRBJ2-3, is KAGVTQTPRYLIKTRGQQVTLSCSPISGHRSVSWYQQTPGQGLQFLFEYFSETQRNKGNFPGRFSGRQFSNSRSEMNVSTLELGDSALYLCASSLEAGGDTQYFGPGTRLTVL.

This chain connects TRBV19 to TRBJ2-7; perhaps TRBD1 as D (6 bases). CDR3 size: 13 residues. Trimming left V 5 bases short and J 6 bases short, with 14 bases between. Germline CDR1 reads LNHDA; CDR2 reads SQIVND (reference sequence). In DNA, the CDR3 is TGTGCCAGTAGTCAAACAGGGCGTTCCGAGCAGTACGTC. Translated, it gives CASSQTGRSEQYV.

The chain recombines TRBV28 with TRBJ1-2; tentatively, D is TRBD1 (5 bases). The CDR3 length is 15 residues. Looked up from germline, CDR1 is MDHEN and CDR2 is SYDVKM. Trimming removed 6 bases at V and 6 bases at J, with 20 bases between. The CDR3 DNA sequence: TGTGCCAGCAGCCTACTTACAAGGGGTACCCATGGCTACACCTTC. This gives the protein CASSLLTRGTHGYTF.

V usage is TRBV4-1 and J usage is TRBJ2-7; unclear D gene. The CDR3 extends over 14 amino acids. Between the trimmed V and J ends, which lost 4 bases and 6 bases, there was a span of 16 bases. Germline V gives CDR1 MGHRA, CDR2 YSYEKL. Written as DNA, the CDR3 is TGCGCCAGCAGCCCAAGCGATCAAGGGCGCGAGCAGTACTTC. This gives the protein CASSPSDQGREQYF.

This clone was found a few times. CDR3 residues: CASSTPSFGRSSYNEQFF. The CDR3, as DNA: TGTGCCAGTAGTACCCCCTCATTTGGCCGGAGCTCCTACAATGAGCAGTTCTTC. This rearrangement joins TRBV19 to TRBJ2-1; D is unclear. CDR1 and CDR2 (germline): LNHDA, SQIVND (reference sequence). Trimming stripped 4 bases from V and 0 bases from J, with 19 bases between. The CDR3 covers 18 residues.

The rearrangement uses TRBV7-9 and TRBJ1-2; 8 bases map to TRBD1. Germline values: CDR1 SEHNR, CDR2 FQNEAQ (reference sequence). This CDR3 contains 17 residues. V lost 4 bases, J lost 7 bases, and 17 bases stayed unmatched. CDR3: CASSSPQQGQVFGGYTF. The CDR3 DNA reads TGTGCCAGCAGCTCCCCCCAGCAGGGACAGGTGTTTGGTGGCTACACCTTC. The full variable domain, its missing parts supplied by reference TRBV7-9 and TRBJ1-2, is DTGVSQNPRHKITKRGQNVTFRCDPISEHNRLYWYRQTLGQGPEFLTYFQNEAQLEKSRLLSDRFSAERPKGSFSTLEIQRTEQGDSAMYLCASSSPQQGQVFGGYTFGSGTRLTVV.

J is TRBJ1-1 and V is TRBV30, with a possible D match to TRBD1 (6 bases). The CDR3 is made up of 14 amino acids. The V gene's germline CDR1 is GTSNPN and CDR2 SVGIG (reference sequence). CDR3 in DNA: TGTGCGACAAGGCCACAGGGCGTGCGAACTGAAGCTTTCTTT. Its protein product is CATRPQGVRTEAFF.

The V and J genes are TRBV6-5 and TRBJ1-2; 8 bases agree with TRBD1. This CDR3 spans 15 amino acids. CDR1 is MNHEY and CDR2 is SVGAGI in the germline V gene. J was trimmed by 6 bases and V by 1 base; bases with no gene match: 7. The CDR3 coding sequence is TGTGCCAGCAGTTACTTTCCGGCGACAGGGGATGGCTACACCTTC. Protein sequence: CASSYFPATGDGYTF.

The chain is built from TRBV5-1 and TRBJ1-2; D is possibly TRBD1 (5 bases). CDR3 length equals 16 residues. With 1 base removed from V and 4 bases from J, the gap between germline ends came to 17 bases. Germline CDR1 is SGHRS and CDR2 is YFSETQ. CDR3 sequence reads: CASSLWPAGLGYGYTF. In DNA, the CDR3 is TGCGCCAGCAGCTTGTGGCCCGCGGGACTAGGCTATGGCTACACCTTC.

In this sample, this clone turned up once. The J gene is TRBJ2-6, the V gene TRBV18; D ambiguous. V dropped 3 bases and J dropped 0 bases, with 18 bases sitting between them. Germline CDR1 is KGHSH and CDR2 is LQKENI. The CDR3 sequence is 19 residues long. The CDR3 protein is CASSPTTGFLDSGANVLTF. The CDR3 DNA reads as TGTGCCAGCTCACCCACAACCGGCTTCCTCGACTCTGGGGCCAACGTCCTGACTTTC.

CDR3 protein: CASTKTSGGSHYTGELFF. CDR3 nucleotides: TGTGCCAGCACCAAAACTTCCGGCGGGAGCCACTACACCGGGGAGCTGTTTTTT. This chain joins TRBV14 and TRBJ2-2, with 7 bases fitting TRBD2. The germline V gene encodes CDR1 SGHDN and CDR2 FVKESK. There are 18 residues in the CDR3. The J segment lost 3 bases and the V segment lost 7 bases, leaving 17 bases of the junction unmatched.

This chain uses TRBV4-2 with TRBJ1-5; D is unclear. Germline V gene sequence: CDR1 LGHNA, CDR2 YNFKEQ. This CDR3 is 15 amino acids long. The germline V and J ends were trimmed by 0 bases and 0 bases, with 6 bases remaining between them. CDR3 in DNA: TGTGCCAGCAGCCAAGATAGGTATAGCAATCAGCCCCAGCATTTT. As protein: CASSQDRYSNQPQHF.